This T cell receptor beta chain was retrieved from a study of PD-L1 blockade in urothelial cancer. General study results and limits: Durable benefit accompanied greater 3-week expansion of tumor-associated blood clones. Pretreatment clonality of the blood TCR repertoire below the median was predictive of superior survival.

V was clipped by 6 bases and J by 5 bases, with 17 bases between them. The CDR3 length is 14 residues. Germline V lookup: CDR1 MNHNS, CDR2 SASEGT. About this clone itself: The target antigen is unknown.

Generated by immunoSEQ multiplex PCR, the TCRdb table keeps only in-frame clones and is missing some. The sample has tens of thousands of clones; about 93% are singletons. This chain joins TRBV6-1 and TRBJ2-7; a weak D match, TRBD1 (6 bases). The specimen comprised PBMCs, sampled around atezolizumab (anti-PD-L1) treatment. The sequence was obtained from a man aged 65-85 years with urothelial cancer. This CDR3 is CASRRPGAHHEQYF. CDR3 sequence (DNA): TGTGCCAGCAGGCGACCAGGGGCCCACCACGAGCAGTACTTC.